This TCR beta chain was identified in a study of cytomegalovirus exposure and HLA in healthy donors. V was trimmed by 6 bases and J by 5 bases, leaving 13 bases between them. The CDR3 extends over 13 amino acids. Per germline, CDR1 SNHLY and CDR2 FYNNEI. At collection, donors were nominally healthy, but unrecorded immune exposures were probable. The PCR employed 60 Vbeta primers together with 13 Jbeta primers. Libraries were prepared by immunoSEQ multiplex PCR; TCRdb keeps only in-frame clonotypes and omits some of them. Here the sample spans 50,000 or so clones, about three quarters being singletons. The study's findings and limits: Later on, a genetic analysis was performed. It linked a missense variant in DCLRE1C with V- and J-gene trimming of TCR beta. High specificity and sensitivity for cytomegalovirus status were reported for the classifier.

Details on this clone: Its target is not known.

The TCR originated in a man in his late teens or twenties in good health and CMV-seronegative. Input material: PBMCs. The rearrangement joins TRBV2 to TRBJ1-1; D is perhaps TRBD1 (5 bases). The CDR3: CASSGSGETEAFF. The CDR3, as DNA: TGTGCCAGCAGCGGTTCGGGGGAGACTGAAGCTTTCTTT. The entire variable domain, with the rest obtained from reference TRBV2 and TRBJ1-1, is as follows: EPEVTQTPSHQVTQMGQEVILRCVPISNHLYFYWYRQILGQKVEFLVSFYNNEISEKSEIFDDQFSVERPDGSNFTLKIRSTKLEDSAMYFCASSGSGETEAFFGQGTRLTVV.